This TCR beta chain was retrieved from a study of blood T cell repertoires in COVID-19. The table came from immunoSEQ multiplex PCR; TCRdb's copy has only in-frame clones and leaves some out. In the table there are about 270,000 clones, around 85% of which are singletons. Trimming removed 1 base at V and 4 bases at J, with 10 bases between. Germline-derived CDR1 and CDR2 are LGHDT and YNNKEL (reference sequence). This CDR3 has 14 amino acids. This clonotype was obtained from a young woman with COVID-19, enrolled during active disease. The sequenced sample consisted of peripheral blood. This chain joins TRBV3-1 (or the pseudogene TRBV3-2) and TRBJ2-5; D unresolved. CDR3 residues: CASSQAYGPETQYF. The CDR3 nucleotides are TGTGCCAGCAGCCAAGCTTACGGTCCAGAGACCCAGTACTTC.